These 16 T cell receptor beta chains were all obtained from the same sample, sequenced in a study of blood T cell repertoires in COVID-19. The table came from immunoSEQ multiplex PCR; TCRdb's copy has only in-frame clones and leaves some out. The sample has under 250,000 clones, around 78% seen once. The specimen sequenced was peripheral blood. Source of these receptors: a woman aged 70-85 years with active or convalescent COVID-19.

The CDR3: CASIGEGVDQPQHF. The DNA for the CDR3 is TGTGCCAGCATTGGTGAAGGGGTGGATCAGCCCCAGCATTTT. The V gene is TRBV7-9, the J gene TRBJ1-5, with D maybe TRBD1 (5 bases). The length of the CDR3 is 14 residues. Germline CDR1 and CDR2: SEHNR and FQNEAQ (reference sequence). V lost 7 bases and J 5 bases, leaving 15 bases between the germline ends.

The chain combines TRBV30 with TRBJ2-1; a possible D gene is TRBD2 (5 bases). Germline assignment: CDR1 GTSNPN and CDR2 SVGIG (reference sequence). The CDR3 sequence is 12 residues long. Trimming took off 0 bases at V and 10 bases at J, with 10 bases between the two ends. The CDR3 protein is CAWSVRPGEQFF. CDR3 sequence (DNA): TGTGCCTGGAGTGTACGCCCGGGGGAGCAGTTCTTC.

This clone has a count of ten or more. The chain recombines TRBV10-3 with TRBJ2-1; TRBD2 matches at 7 bases. Germline V lookup: CDR1 ENHRY, CDR2 SYGVKD. The CDR3 totals 16 residues. V shed 7 bases and J 0 bases; nucleotides not matched to a gene: 9. CDR3 amino acids: CAIMGHGGSSYNEQFF. CDR3 nucleotides: TGTGCCATCATGGGGCACGGCGGGAGCTCCTACAATGAGCAGTTCTTC.

The V and J genes are TRBV18 and TRBJ1-2; D may be TRBD1 (6 bases). CDR3 length: 13 amino acids. Trimming stripped 1 base from V and 8 bases from J, with 11 bases between. CDR1 is KGHSH and CDR2 is LQKENI in the germline V gene. The CDR3 nucleotides read TGTGCCAGCTCACCACTTGGGGGCAGCGGCTACACCTTC. This sequence encodes CASSPLGGSGYTF.

The chain carries TRBV10-3 and TRBJ2-1, with 10 bases lining up with TRBD2. The germline V gene encodes CDR1 ENHRY and CDR2 SYGVKD. The CDR3 consists of 15 residues. V gave up 10 bases and J gave up 7 bases; unmatched junction bases: 13. The CDR3 nucleotides are TGTGCCACTATGGGGAGTAGCGGGAGGAGTAATGAGCAGTTCTTC. This codes for CATMGSSGRSNEQFF.

The table lists this clone with a few counts. V usage is TRBV27 and J usage is TRBJ2-5, with 16 bases that match TRBD2. The CDR3 has 18 residues. Trimming took 3 bases from V and 5 from J; bases not matched to a gene: 9. From germline, CDR1 is MNHEY and CDR2 SMNVEV (reference sequence). In nucleotides, the CDR3 is TGTGCCAGCAGTTTGAGTATGGGACTAGCGGGAGGGATGGAGACCCAGTACTTC. Its protein product is CASSLSMGLAGGMETQYF.

The V gene is TRBV6-2 or TRBV6-3, the J gene TRBJ2-3; 13 positions match TRBD2. Unmatched junction bases numbered 9, after V lost 5 bases and J lost 7 bases. Germline V gene lookup returns CDR1 MNHEY and CDR2 SVGEGT. CDR3 size: 16 residues. The CDR3 region has the DNA TGTGCCAGCAGTGCGGGACTAGCGGGGCAAGGATATACGCAGTATTTT. Its protein is CASSAGLAGQGYTQYF.

The rearrangement uses TRBV28 and TRBJ2-7, with unresolved D. The germline V and J ends were trimmed by 4 bases and 1 base, with 14 bases remaining between them. Germline V gene sequence: CDR1 MDHEN, CDR2 SYDVKM. This CDR3 region has 15 residues. Here the CDR3 DNA reads TGTGCCAGCAGTTCGCAAGATGCTATATCCTACGAGCAGTACTTC. Encoded protein: CASSSQDAISYEQYF.

The chain carries TRBV29-1 and TRBJ1-4, with a weak D call TRBD1 (5 bases). Deletions cut 6 bases from V and 3 bases from J, with 11 bases between. The CDR3 consists of 13 residues. The germline gives CDR1 SQVTM, CDR2 ANQGSEA. CDR3 sequence (DNA): TGCAGCGTCGCCAGGGCGGCTAATGAAAAACTGTTTTTT. Translation: CSVARAANEKLFF.

V gene TRBV27 combines with J gene TRBJ1-5; D is uncertain. Germline V lookup: CDR1 MNHEY, CDR2 SMNVEV (reference sequence). Trimming shortened V by 9 bases and J by 0 bases, and 15 bases separated the two germline ends. This CDR3 is 15 amino acids long. The CDR3 is CASKQNSYSNQPQHF. The CDR3 DNA reads as TGTGCCAGTAAACAAAACAGCTATAGCAATCAGCCCCAGCATTTT.

This clone is a singleton in its sample. The genes are TRBV29-1 and TRBJ1-2; 7 bases align to TRBD1. V trimming: 4 bases; J trimming: 8 bases; junction bases outside the gene matches: 7. Germline CDR1 and CDR2: SQVTM and ANQGSEA. The CDR3 has 12 amino acids. CDR3 in amino acids: CSVGNRGWGYTF. The CDR3 nucleotides read TGCAGCGTTGGTAACAGGGGATGGGGCTACACCTTC. Supplemented by reference TRBV29-1 and TRBJ1-2, the full variable domain reads SAVISQKPSRDICQRGTSLTIQCQVDSQVTMMFWYRQQPGQSLTLIATANQGSEATYESGFVIDKFPISRPNLTFSTLTVSNMSPEDSSIYLCSVGNRGWGYTFGSGTRLTVV.

This clone was recorded once. The chain uses TRBV6-2 or TRBV6-3 and TRBJ1-1, with no clear D. Germline CDR1 reads MNHEY; CDR2 reads SVGEGT. V gave up 0 bases and J gave up 6 bases, with 17 bases separating them. This CDR3 contains 16 residues. The CDR3 sequence: CASSYSTRSLVPEAFF. CDR3 sequence (DNA): TGTGCCAGCAGTTACTCGACGCGGTCACTCGTCCCTGAAGCTTTCTTT.

V and J are TRBV6-1 and TRBJ1-2, with TRBD1 as a possible D gene (6 bases). There are 14 residues in the CDR3. Trimming shortened V by 3 bases and J by 8 bases, and 16 bases separated the two germline ends. The V gene's germline CDR1 is MNHNS and CDR2 SASEGT. The CDR3 region has the DNA TGTGCCAGCAGTGACAGGACAGCCACTTTCGGCTACACCTTC. Translation: CASSDRTATFGYTF.

This clone came up a few times. V and J are TRBV4-2 and TRBJ2-3; tentatively, D is TRBD2 (6 bases). Trimming cost V 5 bases and J 1 base, with 16 bases left between them. CDR1 and CDR2 from the germline V gene are LGHNA and YNFKEQ. The CDR3 covers 16 residues. The CDR3 loop reads CASSSGGYWGTDTQYF. Written as DNA, the CDR3 is TGTGCCAGCAGCTCCGGGGGTTATTGGGGCACAGATACGCAGTATTTT.

The J gene is TRBJ2-2, the V gene TRBV18, with 7 bases identical to TRBD1. The trim removed 5 bases at V and 6 bases at J, leaving 9 bases unmatched. The CDR3 has 15 residues. CDR1 and CDR2 from the germline V gene are KGHSH and LQKENI. The CDR3 sequence is CASSEGAGSAGELFF. Written as DNA, the CDR3 is TGTGCCAGCTCAGAGGGGGCAGGATCTGCCGGGGAGCTGTTTTTT.

The CDR3 region is CASGRDGYSPLHF. Here the CDR3 DNA reads TGTGCCAGTGGGCGGGACGGATATTCACCCCTCCACTTT. The chain joins TRBV19 to TRBJ1-6; maybe TRBD1 (5 bases). CDR3 length: 13 amino acids. CDR1 LNHDA and CDR2 SQIVND come from the germline V gene (reference sequence). Trimming took 8 bases from V and 8 from J, leaving 13 bases between them.